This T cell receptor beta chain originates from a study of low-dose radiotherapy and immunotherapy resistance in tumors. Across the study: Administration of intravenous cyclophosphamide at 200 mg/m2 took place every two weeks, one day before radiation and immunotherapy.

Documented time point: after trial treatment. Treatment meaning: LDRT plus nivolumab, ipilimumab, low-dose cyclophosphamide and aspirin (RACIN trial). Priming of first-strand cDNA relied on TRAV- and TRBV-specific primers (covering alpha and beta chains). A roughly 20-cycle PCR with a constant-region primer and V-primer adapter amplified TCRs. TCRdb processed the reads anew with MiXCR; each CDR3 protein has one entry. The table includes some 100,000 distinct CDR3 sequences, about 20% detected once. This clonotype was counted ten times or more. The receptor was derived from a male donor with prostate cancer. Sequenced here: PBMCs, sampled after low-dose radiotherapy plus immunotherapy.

CDR3 DNA sequence: TGTGCCAGCAGTGAATCTACGGGACAGGGCGTTAATGAGCAGTTCTTC. Its protein product is CASSESTGQGVNEQFF. This chain uses TRBV6-5 with TRBJ2-1, with 9 nucleotides matching TRBD1. V was clipped by 5 bases and J by 7 bases; unmatched bases: 12. Germline CDR1 MNHEY, CDR2 SVGAGI. This CDR3 comprises 16 residues.